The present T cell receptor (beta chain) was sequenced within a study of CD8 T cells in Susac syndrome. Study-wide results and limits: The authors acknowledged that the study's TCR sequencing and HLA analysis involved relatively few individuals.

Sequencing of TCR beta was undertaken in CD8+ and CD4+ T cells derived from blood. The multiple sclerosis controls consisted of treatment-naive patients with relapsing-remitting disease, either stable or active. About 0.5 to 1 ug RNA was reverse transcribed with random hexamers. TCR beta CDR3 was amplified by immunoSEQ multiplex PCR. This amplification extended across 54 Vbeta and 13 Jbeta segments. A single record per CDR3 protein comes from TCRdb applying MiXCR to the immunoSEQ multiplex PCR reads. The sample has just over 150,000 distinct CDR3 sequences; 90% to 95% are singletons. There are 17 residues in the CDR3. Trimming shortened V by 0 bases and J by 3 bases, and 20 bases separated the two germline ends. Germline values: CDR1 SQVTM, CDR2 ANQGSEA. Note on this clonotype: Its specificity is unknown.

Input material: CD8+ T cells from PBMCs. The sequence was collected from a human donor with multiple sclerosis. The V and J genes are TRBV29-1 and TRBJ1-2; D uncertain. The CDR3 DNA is TGCAGCGTTGAAGAGTGGGCCGCTTTAAACGTCCACTATGGCTACACCTTC. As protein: CSVEEWAALNVHYGYTF.